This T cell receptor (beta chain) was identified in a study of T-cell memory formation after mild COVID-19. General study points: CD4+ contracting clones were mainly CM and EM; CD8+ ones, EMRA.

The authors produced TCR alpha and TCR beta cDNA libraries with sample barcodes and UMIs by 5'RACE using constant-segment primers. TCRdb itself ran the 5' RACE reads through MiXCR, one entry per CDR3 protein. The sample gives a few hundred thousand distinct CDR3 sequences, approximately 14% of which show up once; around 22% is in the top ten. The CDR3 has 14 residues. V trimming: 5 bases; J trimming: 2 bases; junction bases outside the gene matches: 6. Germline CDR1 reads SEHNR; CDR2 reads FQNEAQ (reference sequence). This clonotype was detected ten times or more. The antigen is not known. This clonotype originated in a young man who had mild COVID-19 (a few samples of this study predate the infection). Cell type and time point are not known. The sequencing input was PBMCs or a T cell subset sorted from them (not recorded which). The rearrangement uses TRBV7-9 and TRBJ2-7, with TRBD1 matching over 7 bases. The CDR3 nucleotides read TGTGCCAGCAGCCCCCGGGACAGTACCTACGAGCAGTACTTC. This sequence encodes CASSPRDSTYEQYF.